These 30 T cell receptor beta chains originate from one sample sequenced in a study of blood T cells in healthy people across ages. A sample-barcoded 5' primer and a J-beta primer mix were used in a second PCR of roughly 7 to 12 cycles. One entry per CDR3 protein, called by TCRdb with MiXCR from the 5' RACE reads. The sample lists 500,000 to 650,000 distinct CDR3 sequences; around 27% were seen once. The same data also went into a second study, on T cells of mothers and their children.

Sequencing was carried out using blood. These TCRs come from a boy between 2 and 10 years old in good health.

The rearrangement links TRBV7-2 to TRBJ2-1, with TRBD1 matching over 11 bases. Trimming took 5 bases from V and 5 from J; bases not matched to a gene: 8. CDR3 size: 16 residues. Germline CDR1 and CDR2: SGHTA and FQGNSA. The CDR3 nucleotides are TGTGCCAGCAGCCCCATCGGGACAGGGGGTAACAATGAGCAGTTCTTC. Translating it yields CASSPIGTGGNNEQFF. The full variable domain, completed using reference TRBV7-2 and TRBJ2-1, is GAGVSQSPSNKVTEKGKDVELRCDPISGHTALYWYRQSLGQGLEFLIYFQGNSAPDKSGLPSDRFSAERTGGSVSTLTIQRTQQEDSAVYLCASSPIGTGGNNEQFFGPGTRLTVL.

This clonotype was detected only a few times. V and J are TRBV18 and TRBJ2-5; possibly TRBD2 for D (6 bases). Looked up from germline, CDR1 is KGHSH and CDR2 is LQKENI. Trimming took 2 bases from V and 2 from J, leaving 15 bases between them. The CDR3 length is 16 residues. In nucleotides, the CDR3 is TGTGCCAGCTCACCAATTTCGAGACTAGGTCAAGAGACCCAGTACTTC. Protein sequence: CASSPISRLGQETQYF. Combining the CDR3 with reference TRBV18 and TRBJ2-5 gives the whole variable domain NAGVMQNPRHLVRRRGQEARLRCSPMKGHSHVYWYRQLPEEGLKFMVYLQKENIIDESGMPKERFSAEFPKEGPSILRIQQVVRGDSAAYFCASSPISRLGQETQYFGPGTRLLVL.

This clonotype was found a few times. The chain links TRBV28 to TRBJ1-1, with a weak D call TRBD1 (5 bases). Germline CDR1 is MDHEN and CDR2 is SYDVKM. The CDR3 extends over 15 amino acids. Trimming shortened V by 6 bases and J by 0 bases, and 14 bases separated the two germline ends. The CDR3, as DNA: TGTGCCAGCAGCCCCCCGACAGTTATGAACACTGAAGCTTTCTTT. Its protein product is CASSPPTVMNTEAFF.

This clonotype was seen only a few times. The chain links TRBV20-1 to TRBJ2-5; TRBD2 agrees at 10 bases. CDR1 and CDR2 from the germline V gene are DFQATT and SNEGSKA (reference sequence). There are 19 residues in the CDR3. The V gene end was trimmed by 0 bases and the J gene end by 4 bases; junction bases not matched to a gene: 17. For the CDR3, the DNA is TGCAGTGCTAGAGACTTTAGCGGGAGGCGCCACCCTTTTATAGAGACCCAGTACTTC. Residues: CSARDFSGRRHPFIETQYF.

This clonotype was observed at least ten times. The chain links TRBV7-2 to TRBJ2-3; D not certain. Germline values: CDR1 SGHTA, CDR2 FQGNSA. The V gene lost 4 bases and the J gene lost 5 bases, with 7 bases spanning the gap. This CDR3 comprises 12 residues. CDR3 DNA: TGTGCCAGCAGCTCCCAAGGAGATACGCAGTATTTT. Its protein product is CASSSQGDTQYF.

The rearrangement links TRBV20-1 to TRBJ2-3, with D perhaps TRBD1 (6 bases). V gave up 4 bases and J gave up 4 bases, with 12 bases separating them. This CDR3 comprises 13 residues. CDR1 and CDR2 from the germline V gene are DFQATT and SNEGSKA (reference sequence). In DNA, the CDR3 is TGCAGTGCTATAAATGAGGGGGCAGATACGCAGTATTTT. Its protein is CSAINEGADTQYF.

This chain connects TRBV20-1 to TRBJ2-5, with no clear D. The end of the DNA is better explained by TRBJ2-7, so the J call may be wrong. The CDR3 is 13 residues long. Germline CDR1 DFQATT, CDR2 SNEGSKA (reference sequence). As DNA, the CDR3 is TGCAGTGCTAGTTGGCAGCCGTTCTACGAGCAGTACTTC. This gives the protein CSASWQPFYEQYF.

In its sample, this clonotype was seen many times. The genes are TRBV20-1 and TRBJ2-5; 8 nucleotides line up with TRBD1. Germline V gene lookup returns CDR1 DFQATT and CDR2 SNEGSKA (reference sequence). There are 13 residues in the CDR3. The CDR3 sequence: CRADRGRGETQYF. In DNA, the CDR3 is TGCAGGGCCGACAGGGGAAGAGGAGAGACCCAGTACTTC.

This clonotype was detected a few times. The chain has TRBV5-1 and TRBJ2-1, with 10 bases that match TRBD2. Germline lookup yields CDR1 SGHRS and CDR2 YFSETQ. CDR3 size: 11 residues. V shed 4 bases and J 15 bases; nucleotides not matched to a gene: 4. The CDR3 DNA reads TGCGCCAGCAGCCTAGCGGGAGCGGTGTTCTTC. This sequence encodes CASSLAGAVFF.

The CDR3 region has the DNA TGCGCCAGCAGCTTGGCCGGAAGGGAGAAGACCCAGTACTTC. It encodes CASSLAGREKTQYF. V gene TRBV5-1 combines with J gene TRBJ2-5; D possibly corresponds to TRBD2 (5 bases). V gave up 0 bases and J gave up 6 bases, with 12 bases separating them. Germline CDR1 and CDR2: SGHRS and YFSETQ. CDR3 length equals 14 residues.

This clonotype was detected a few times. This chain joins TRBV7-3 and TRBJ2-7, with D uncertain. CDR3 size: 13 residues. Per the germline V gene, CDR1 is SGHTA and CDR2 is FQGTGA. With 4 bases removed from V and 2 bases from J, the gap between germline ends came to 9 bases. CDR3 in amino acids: CASSSTSAYEQYF. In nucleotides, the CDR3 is TGTGCCAGCAGCTCGACATCGGCCTACGAGCAGTACTTC.

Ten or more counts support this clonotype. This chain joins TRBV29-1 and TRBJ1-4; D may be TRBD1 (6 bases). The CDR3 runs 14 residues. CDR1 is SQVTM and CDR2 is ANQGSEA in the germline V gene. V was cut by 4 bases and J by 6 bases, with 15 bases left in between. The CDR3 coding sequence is TGCAGCGTTGTCGGCGGGGACACCTATGAAAAACTGTTTTTT. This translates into CSVVGGDTYEKLFF.

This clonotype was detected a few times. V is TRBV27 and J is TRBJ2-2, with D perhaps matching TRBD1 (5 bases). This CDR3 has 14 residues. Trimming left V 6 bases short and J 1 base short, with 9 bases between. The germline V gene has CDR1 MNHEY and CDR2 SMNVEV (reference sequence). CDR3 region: CASRLGQNTGELFF. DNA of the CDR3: TGTGCCAGCAGACTCGGACAGAACACCGGGGAGCTGTTTTTT.

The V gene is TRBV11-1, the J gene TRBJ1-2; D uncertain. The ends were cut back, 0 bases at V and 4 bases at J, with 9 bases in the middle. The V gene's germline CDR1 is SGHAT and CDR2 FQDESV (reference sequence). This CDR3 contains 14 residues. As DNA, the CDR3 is TGTGCCAGCAGCTTAGCGGATGGGCCCTATGGCTACACCTTC. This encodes CASSLADGPYGYTF.

Here the CDR3 reads CSGTPSPGTYYEQYF. The CDR3 DNA sequence: TGCAGTGGTACGCCTTCGCCCGGGACCTACTACGAGCAGTACTTC. The chain carries TRBV20-1 and TRBJ2-7; D is perhaps TRBD1 or TRBD2 (5 bases each). The CDR3 extends over 15 amino acids. Germline CDR1 DFQATT, CDR2 SNEGSKA (reference sequence). V lost 7 bases and J 3 bases, leaving 22 bases between the germline ends.

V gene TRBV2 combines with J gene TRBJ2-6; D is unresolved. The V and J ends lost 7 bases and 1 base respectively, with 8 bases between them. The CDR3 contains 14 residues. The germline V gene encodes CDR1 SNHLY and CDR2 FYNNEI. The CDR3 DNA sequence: TGTGCCAGCATGTGGCTTTCTGGGGCCAACGTCCTGACTTTC. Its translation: CASMWLSGANVLTF.

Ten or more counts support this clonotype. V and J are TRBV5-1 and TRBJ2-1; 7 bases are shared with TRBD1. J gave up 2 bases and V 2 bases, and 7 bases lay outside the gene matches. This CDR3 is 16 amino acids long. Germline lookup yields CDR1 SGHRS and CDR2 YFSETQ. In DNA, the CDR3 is TGCGCCAGCAGCTTTTCCAGACAGGGTCCCTACAATGAGCAGTTCTTC. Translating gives CASSFSRQGPYNEQFF.

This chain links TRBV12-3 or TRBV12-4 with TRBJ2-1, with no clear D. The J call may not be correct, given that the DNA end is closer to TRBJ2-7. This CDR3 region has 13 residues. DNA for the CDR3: TGTGCCAGCAGCGTCGTCCGGTTTCACGGGCAGTACTTC. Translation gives CASSVVRFHGQYF.

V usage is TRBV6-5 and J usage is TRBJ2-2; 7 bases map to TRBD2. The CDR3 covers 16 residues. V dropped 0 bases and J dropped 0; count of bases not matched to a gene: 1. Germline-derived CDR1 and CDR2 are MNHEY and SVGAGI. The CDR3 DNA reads TGTGCCAGCAGTTACTCCCGGGGGGCGAACACCGGGGAGCTGTTTTTT. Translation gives CASSYSRGANTGELFF.

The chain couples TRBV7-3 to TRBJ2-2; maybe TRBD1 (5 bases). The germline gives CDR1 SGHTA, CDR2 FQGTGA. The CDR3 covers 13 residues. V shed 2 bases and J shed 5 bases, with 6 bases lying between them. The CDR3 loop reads CASSLYRTGELFF. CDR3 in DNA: TGTGCCAGCAGCTTATACAGGACCGGGGAGCTGTTTTTT.

CDR3: CASSETRFQDRGNQPQHF. The CDR3 DNA reads TGTGCCAGCAGTGAAACCCGATTTCAGGACAGGGGCAATCAGCCCCAGCATTTT. The chain uses TRBV6-1 and TRBJ1-5; 8 bases match TRBD1. Germline V gives CDR1 MNHNS, CDR2 SASEGT. The trim removed 2 bases at V and 2 bases at J, leaving 11 bases unmatched. The CDR3 covers 18 residues.

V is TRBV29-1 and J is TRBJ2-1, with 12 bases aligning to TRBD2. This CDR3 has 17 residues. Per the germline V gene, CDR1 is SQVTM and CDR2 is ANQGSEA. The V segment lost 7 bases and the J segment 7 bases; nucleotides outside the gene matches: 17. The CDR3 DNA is TGCAGCGCTGAGATCTGGCTAGCGGGGGGGCATTTGAATGAGCAGTTCTTC. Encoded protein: CSAEIWLAGGHLNEQFF.

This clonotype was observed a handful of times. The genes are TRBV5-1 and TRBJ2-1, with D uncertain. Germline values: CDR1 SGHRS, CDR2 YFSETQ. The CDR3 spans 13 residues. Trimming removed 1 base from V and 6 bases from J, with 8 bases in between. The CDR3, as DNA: TGCGCCAGCAGCTTGCGAACTGTCAATGAGCAGTTCTTC. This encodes CASSLRTVNEQFF.

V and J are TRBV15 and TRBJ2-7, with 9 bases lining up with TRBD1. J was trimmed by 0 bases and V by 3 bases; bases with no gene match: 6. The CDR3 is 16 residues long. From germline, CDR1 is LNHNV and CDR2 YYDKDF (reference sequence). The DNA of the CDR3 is TGTGCCACCAGCAGGGGGGACAGGGCCGTCTCCTACGAGCAGTACTTC. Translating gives CATSRGDRAVSYEQYF.

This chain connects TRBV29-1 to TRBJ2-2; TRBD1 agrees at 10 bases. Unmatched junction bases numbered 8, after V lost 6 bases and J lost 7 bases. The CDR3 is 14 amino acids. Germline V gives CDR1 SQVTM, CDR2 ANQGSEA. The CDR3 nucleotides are TGCAGCGTCCTGACAGGGGGCGCCGGCGGGGAGCTGTTTTTT. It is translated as CSVLTGGAGGELFF.

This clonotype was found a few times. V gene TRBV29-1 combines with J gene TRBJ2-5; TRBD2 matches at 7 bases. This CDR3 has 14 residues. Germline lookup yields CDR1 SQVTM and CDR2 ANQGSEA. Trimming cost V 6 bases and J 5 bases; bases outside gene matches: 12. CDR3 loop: CSVERGVPRETQYF. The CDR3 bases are TGCAGCGTGGAGCGGGGTGTGCCTAGGGAGACCCAGTACTTC.

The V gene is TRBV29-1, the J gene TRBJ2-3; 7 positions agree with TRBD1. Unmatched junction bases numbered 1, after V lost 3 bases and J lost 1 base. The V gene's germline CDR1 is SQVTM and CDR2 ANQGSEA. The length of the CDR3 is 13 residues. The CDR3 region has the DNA TGCAGCGTTGACGGACAGGGCACAGATACGCAGTATTTT. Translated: CSVDGQGTDTQYF.

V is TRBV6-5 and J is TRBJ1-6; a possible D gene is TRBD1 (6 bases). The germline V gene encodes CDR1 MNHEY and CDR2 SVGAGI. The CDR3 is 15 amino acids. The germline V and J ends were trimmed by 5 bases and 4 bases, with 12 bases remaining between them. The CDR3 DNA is TGTGCCAGCAGTCCGAGGGGGAATTATAATTCACCCCTCCACTTT. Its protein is CASSPRGNYNSPLHF.

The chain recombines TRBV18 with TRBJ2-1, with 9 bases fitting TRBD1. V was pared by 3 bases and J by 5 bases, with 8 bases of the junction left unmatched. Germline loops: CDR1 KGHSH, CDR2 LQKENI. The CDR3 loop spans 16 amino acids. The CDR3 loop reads CASSPYWGQGDNEQFF. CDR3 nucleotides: TGTGCCAGCTCACCCTATTGGGGACAGGGTGACAATGAGCAGTTCTTC.

The CDR3 coding sequence is TGTGCCAGCAGCCAAACCAGCCAAGAGACCCAGTACTTC. Its protein product is CASSQTSQETQYF. This rearrangement joins TRBV6-2 or TRBV6-3 to TRBJ2-5; D is undetermined. The germline gives CDR1 MNHEY, CDR2 SVGEGT. The CDR3 loop spans 13 amino acids. The ends were cut back, 6 bases at V and 1 base at J, with 9 bases in the middle.